This section outlines one T cell receptor (beta chain) sequence together with its context. This clone's antigen is unknown. No quality values exist for individual bases; no much larger clone is one base distant. These data are taken from a study of OX40 agonist ivuxolimab in advanced cancers. Study-wide context: Ivuxolimab was a fully human IgG2 agonistic monoclonal antibody targeting the costimulatory receptor OX40 (CD134). Intravenous ivuxolimab was administered to patients every 2 weeks at six dose levels: 0.01, 0.1, 0.3, 1.5, 3 and 10 mg/kg. Of the roughly 51 patients in dose escalation, about 20 had hepatocellular carcinoma, some 15 had melanoma, 9 had renal cell carcinoma and 9 had head and neck cancer. In the dose-escalation cohort, approximately 82% of patients were male, and the mean age was approximately 64 years, with a range of about 23 to 90. Patients were allowed to have had prior anti-PD-1, anti-PD-L1 or anti-CTLA-4 therapy, and around 43% of the dose-escalation patients had been treated with checkpoint inhibitors. Partial responses occurred in three dose-escalation patients: two with cutaneous melanoma and one with hepatocellular carcinoma. Peripheral TCRbeta sequencing was intended to test whether TCR sequence diversity was altered and clonal T-cell expansion was caused by ivuxolimab. The monotherapy dose-escalation portion (N ≈ 50 patients) of the phase I ivuxolimab trial is reported in the paper. The research as a whole found: In the 0.1-3.0 mg/kg groups, partial responders had among the lowest normalized peripheral clonal expansion, particularly in CD8+ T cells. At doses of 0.1 to 3.0 mg/kg, clonal expansion of both CD4+ and CD8+ blood T cells was observed from baseline to week 6. Which antigens the clonally expanded peripheral T cells were specific for was not determined. After ivuxolimab, expanded clones were on average more numerous among CD8+ T cells than among CD4+ T cells. Low levels of normalized T-cell clonal expansion were also seen in some nonresponding patients.

The CDR3 runs 11 residues from the cysteine to the phenylalanine. The DNA shown is the 33-base CDR3, in frame from base 1. From a lookup of the germline V gene, CDR1 and CDR2 are ENHRY and SYGVKD. Relative to germline, V is 10 bases shorter and J is 5 bases shorter, with 11 bases between their ends. For sequencing of the TCRbeta CDR3 region, genomic DNA was extracted from the sorted cells. The immunoSEQ Assay was used to sequence the TCRbeta CDR3 regions. TCRdb limited this immuneACCESS table to in-frame rearrangements with V and J called. A share of clones is missing; checked studies link under half to unresolved V genes, and the rest is unexplained. Here the sample has 35,000 to 40,000 clones; roughly 80% occur a single time. Approximately 2% of the sample belongs to the ten largest clones. Patients with autoimmune disease history or receiving systemic immunosuppression were excluded from the trial. Peripheral blood for TCR sequencing was drawn from every dose cohort at baseline, at cycle 4 day 1 and at cycle 7 day 1. Samples were obtained from an open-label, multicenter, first-in-human phase I dose-escalation trial of ivuxolimab. The trial enrolled adults with locally advanced or metastatic head and neck squamous cell, hepatocellular, melanoma or renal cell carcinoma. Before TCR sequencing, CD4+ and CD8+ T cells were separately sorted from peripheral blood.

The receptor's source is an adult with an advanced solid tumor such as melanoma, head and neck, liver or kidney cancer. Source: CD4+ or CD8+ T cells sorted from blood, taken in a trial of the OX40 agonist ivuxolimab. Rearrangement joined TRBV10-3 to TRBJ2-5, and possibly TRBD2, on 6 matching bases. The CDR3 corresponds to CATGRGETQYF. Read as DNA, the sequence is TGTGCCACCGGGAGAGGGGAGACCCAGTACTTC.